This TCR beta chain was retrieved from a study of T cell changes during pregnancy in multiple sclerosis. Clones were read by immunoSEQ multiplex PCR, and TCRdb kept only the in-frame ones, dropping some. The top ten hold around 0.47% of the sample, which has 30,000 to 45,000 clones, about 92% seen once. This CDR3 is 15 amino acids long. The germline V gene has CDR1 ENHRY and CDR2 SYGVKD. Between the trimmed V and J ends, which lost 2 bases and 2 bases, there was a span of 10 bases. This clone was detected only once. The source is a female donor with multiple sclerosis, enrolled in a pregnancy study. The chain carries TRBV10-3 and TRBJ1-5; the D gene is possibly TRBD1 (6 bases). The specimen comprised CD4+ T cells from peripheral blood mononuclear cells, sampled after pregnancy. CDR3 protein: CAISETGSRNQPQHF. In DNA, the CDR3 is TGTGCCATCAGTGAGACAGGGTCACGCAATCAGCCCCAGCATTTT.